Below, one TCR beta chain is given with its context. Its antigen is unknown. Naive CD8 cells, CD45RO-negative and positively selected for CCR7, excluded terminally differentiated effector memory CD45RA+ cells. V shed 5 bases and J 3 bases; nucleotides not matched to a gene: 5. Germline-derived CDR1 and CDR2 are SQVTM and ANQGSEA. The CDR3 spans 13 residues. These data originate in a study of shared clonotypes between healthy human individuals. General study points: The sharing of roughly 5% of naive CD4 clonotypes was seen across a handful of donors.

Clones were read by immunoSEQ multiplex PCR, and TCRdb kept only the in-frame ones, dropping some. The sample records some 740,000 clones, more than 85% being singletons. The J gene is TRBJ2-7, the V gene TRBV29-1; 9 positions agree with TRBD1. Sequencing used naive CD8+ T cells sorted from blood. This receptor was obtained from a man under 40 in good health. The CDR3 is CSVRTGDYYEQYF. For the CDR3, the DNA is TGCAGCGTTCGGACAGGGGACTACTACGAGCAGTACTTC.